Listed below are T cell receptor beta chains from one sample, sequenced in a study of CD8 T cells in Susac syndrome. TCRdb analysed the immunoSEQ multiplex PCR reads with MiXCR anew, one entry per CDR3 protein. This sample has 120,000 to 150,000 distinct CDR3 sequences; around 94% occur once, and the top ten carry approximately 0.3%. Sequenced sample: CD8+ T cells from PBMCs. Receptor source: a human donor in good health. Each CDR3 is given with its conserved first and last residue. The D gene is left open where the match is weak. Not all rows give a size; the values are once, few, many and, for expanded clones, a class.

TRBD1,TRBV30,TRBJ1-5,NA,CAWSLQGARINQPQHF,TGTGCCTGGAGTTTACAGGGGGCACGGATTAATCAGCCCCAGCATTTT
NA,TRBV30,TRBJ2-6,NA,CAWSDTGANVLTF,TGTGCCTGGAGTGATACTGGGGCCAACGTCCTGACTTTC
TRBD1,TRBV28,TRBJ1-4,NA,CASSLTGGAEKLFF,TGTGCCAGCAGTTTAACAGGGGGCGCAGAAAAACTGTTTTTT
TRBD1,TRBV3-1,TRBJ2-7,NA,CASSWGQGLDEQYF,TGTGCCAGCAGCTGGGGACAGGGTCTGGACGAGCAGTACTTC
NA,TRBV28,TRBJ2-3,NA,CASSSGTTLQYF,TGTGCCAGCAGTTCGGGGACGACGTTGCAGTATTTT
NA,TRBV4-3,TRBJ1-1,NA,CASSQGTANTEAFF,TGCGCCAGCAGCCAAGGGACAGCGAACACTGAAGCTTTCTTT
TRBD2,TRBV29-1,TRBJ2-7,NA,CSVSGTSGSSMGSYEQYF,TGCAGCGTTTCAGGAACTAGCGGATCCTCAATGGGGTCCTACGAGCAGTACTTC
NA,TRBV28,TRBJ2-5,NA,CASSFPTGRGETQYF,TGTGCCAGCAGTTTTCCGACAGGGAGGGGAGAGACCCAGTACTTC
NA,TRBV28,TRBJ2-1,NA,CASSFDTYEQFF,TGTGCCAGCAGTTTCGACACCTATGAGCAGTTCTTC
NA,TRBV3-1,TRBJ2-4,NA,CASSQDREGWDQNIQYF,TGTGCCAGCAGCCAAGATCGAGAGGGGTGGGACCAAAACATTCAGTACTTC
TRBD2,TRBV12-3/TRBV12-4,TRBJ2-7,NA,CASSSRAGLAGLDEQYF,TGTGCCAGCAGTTCGCGCGCGGGACTAGCGGGACTCGACGAGCAGTACTTC
NA,TRBV29-1,TRBJ2-2,NA,CSVSDTGELFF,TGCAGCGTTTCCGACACCGGGGAGCTGTTTTTT
NA,TRBV24-1,TRBJ2-7,NA,CAPGERAAPYEQYF,TGTGCCCCCGGAGAGAGAGCGGCTCCCTACGAGCAGTACTTC
NA,TRBV4-3,TRBJ2-1,NA,CASSQEVTNEQFF,TGCGCCAGCAGCCAAGAGGTGACGAATGAGCAGTTCTTC
TRBD2,TRBV27,TRBJ2-5,NA,CASRETSGRALETQYF,TGTGCCAGCAGAGAGACTAGCGGGAGGGCTTTAGAGACCCAGTACTTC
NA,TRBV27,TRBJ2-1,NA,CASSQQVNEQFF,TGTGCCAGCAGTCAACAGGTCAATGAGCAGTTCTTC
TRBD2,TRBV7-9,TRBJ2-7,NA,CASSLDGRRLYEQYF,TGTGCCAGCAGCTTAGACGGGAGGCGTCTTTACGAGCAGTACTTC
NA,TRBV28,TRBJ2-7,NA,CASSASPGPPYEQYF,TGTGCCAGCAGTGCTTCCCCGGGCCCTCCCTACGAGCAGTACTTC
NA,TRBV24-1,TRBJ2-3,NA,CATAPGTLTDTQYF,TGTGCCACCGCCCCCGGGACTCTCACAGATACGCAGTATTTT
NA,TRBV4-1,TRBJ2-2,NA,CASSQERGGAGELFF,TGCGCCAGCAGCCAAGAGAGAGGGGGGGCCGGGGAGCTGTTTTTT
NA,TRBV7-2,TRBJ2-5,NA,CASSLVPQETQYF,TGTGCCAGCAGCTTAGTTCCACAAGAGACCCAGTACTTC
TRBD2,TRBV3-1,TRBJ2-7,once,CASSQAAGGLATPYEQYF,TGTGCCAGCAGCCAAGCGGCGGGGGGACTAGCGACACCCTACGAGCAGTACTTC
NA,TRBV20-1,TRBJ2-7,NA,CSARVQGYEQYF,TGCAGTGCTAGAGTCCAGGGCTACGAGCAGTACTTC
NA,TRBV30,TRBJ1-1,NA,CAWSWTKGAEAFF,TGTGCCTGGAGTTGGACCAAAGGCGCTGAAGCTTTCTTT
TRBD1,TRBV27,TRBJ2-7,NA,CASISWTGVSYEQYF,TGTGCCAGCATTTCTTGGACAGGGGTTTCCTACGAGCAGTACTTC
NA,TRBV7-9,TRBJ2-5,NA,CASSSPRGVRGETQYF,TGTGCCAGCAGCTCCCCGCGTGGGGTTCGGGGAGAGACCCAGTACTTC
NA,TRBV27,TRBJ2-7,NA,CATRLGSSYEQYF,TGTGCCACCCGGCTGGGCAGCTCCTACGAGCAGTACTTC
NA,TRBV29-1,TRBJ1-2,NA,CSVESNFNYGYTF,TGCAGCGTTGAGAGCAATTTTAACTATGGCTACACCTTC
NA,TRBV25-1,TRBJ2-5,NA,CASSEFGAETQYF,TGTGCCAGCAGTGAATTTGGTGCAGAGACCCAGTACTTC
TRBD2,TRBV14,TRBJ2-1,NA,CASSPTSGRQREQFF,TGTGCCAGCAGCCCCACTAGCGGGAGACAGCGTGAGCAGTTCTTC
NA,TRBV13,TRBJ2-5,once,CASSVWGLETQYF,TGTGCCAGCAGCGTATGGGGGCTGGAGACCCAGTACTTC
NA,TRBV7-9,TRBJ2-2,NA,CASSLWFLQNTGELFF,TGTGCCAGCAGCTTATGGTTCCTTCAGAACACCGGGGAGCTGTTTTTT
TRBD1,TRBV2,TRBJ2-7,NA,CASSEAAGGSYEQYF,TGTGCCAGCAGTGAAGCGGCAGGGGGATCCTACGAGCAGTACTTC
TRBD2,TRBV6-2/TRBV6-3,TRBJ2-1,NA,CASSYGLAPYNEQFF,TGTGCCAGCAGTTACGGACTAGCGCCTTACAATGAGCAGTTCTTC
NA,TRBV20-1,TRBJ2-7,NA,CSALLAYEQYF,TGCAGTGCCCTCCTAGCTTACGAGCAGTACTTC
TRBD2,TRBV27,TRBJ2-7,NA,CASSSGTSDYEQYF,TGTGCCAGCAGCTCCGGGACTAGCGACTACGAGCAGTACTTC
NA,TRBV20-1,TRBJ1-1,once,CSARTQRMNTEAFF,TGCAGTGCTAGAACGCAGAGAATGAACACTGAAGCTTTCTTT
TRBD1,TRBV27,TRBJ2-5,NA,CASSLSGTGGETQYF,TGTGCCAGCAGTTTATCCGGGACAGGGGGAGAGACCCAGTACTTC
NA,TRBV7-8,TRBJ2-1,NA,CASSFSTGLVDNEQFF,TGTGCCAGCAGCTTTTCGACGGGGCTAGTCGACAATGAGCAGTTCTTC
NA,TRBV27,TRBJ1-1,NA,CASSFGGSPEAFF,TGTGCCAGCAGTTTCGGAGGGTCCCCTGAAGCTTTCTTT
TRBD2,TRBV29-1,TRBJ2-2,NA,CSAEAGVGTGELFF,TGCAGCGCCGAAGCGGGAGTTGGCACCGGGGAGCTGTTTTTT
NA,TRBV4-2,TRBJ2-1,NA,CASSQAERGLYNEQFF,TGTGCCAGCAGCCAAGCTGAGAGGGGCCTCTACAATGAGCAGTTCTTC
TRBD1,TRBV7-8,TRBJ2-3,NA,CASSLGQGGTDTQYF,TGTGCCAGCAGCCTAGGACAGGGGGGCACAGATACGCAGTATTTT
TRBD2,TRBV15,TRBJ2-1,NA,CATSRQRGLARYNEQFF,TGTGCCACCAGCAGACAGAGGGGACTAGCGCGATACAATGAGCAGTTCTTC
NA,TRBV3-1,TRBJ2-3,NA,CASSPSTPGLSTDTQYF,TGTGCCAGCAGCCCATCCACCCCGGGACTGAGCACAGATACGCAGTATTTT
NA,TRBV13,TRBJ2-1,NA,CASSPGPRPNEQFF,TGTGCCAGCAGCCCGGGGCCCCGGCCCAATGAGCAGTTCTTC
NA,TRBV20-1,TRBJ1-5,once,CSARDSQPQHF,TGCAGTGCTAGAGACTCCCAGCCCCAGCATTTT
NA,TRBV7-3,TRBJ2-3,NA,CASSLDPGHGADTQYF,TGTGCCAGCAGCTTAGATCCCGGCCACGGGGCAGATACGCAGTATTTT
NA,TRBV29-1,TRBJ2-5,few,CSVEGLIKETQYF,TGCAGCGTTGAGGGGTTAATTAAAGAGACCCAGTACTTC
NA,TRBV5-4,TRBJ2-5,NA,CASSPESRQETQYF,TGTGCCAGCAGCCCCGAGTCTCGGCAAGAGACCCAGTACTTC
NA,TRBV20-1,TRBJ1-3,NA,CSARDLVGNTIYF,TGCAGTGCTAGAGATCTCGTCGGAAACACCATATATTTT
NA,TRBV9,TRBJ2-1,NA,CASSVVGGGDEQFF,TGTGCCAGCAGCGTAGTCGGAGGGGGCGATGAGCAGTTCTTC
NA,TRBV27,TRBJ2-7,NA,CASSNWQGPYEQYF,TGTGCCAGCAGTAATTGGCAGGGGCCCTACGAGCAGTACTTC
NA,TRBV28,TRBJ2-7,NA,CASSPDSSSEQYF,TGTGCCAGCAGCCCGGACAGCTCGTCAGAGCAGTACTTC